A single sample gave rise to the 18 T cell receptor beta chains below, sequenced in a study of cytomegalovirus exposure and HLA in healthy donors (dated by TCRdb to the late 2010s). Library construction relied on the immunoSEQ multiplex PCR assay. A mixture of 60 forward primers for TCR Vbeta segments and 13 reverse primers for TCR Jbeta segments was used in the multiplex PCR. Held by TCRdb, this immuneACCESS table contains in-frame sequences only and omits some clones. Under half of the omission traces to an unresolved V gene where checked; the cause of the rest is unknown. This sample lists about 180,000 clones; 85% were detected once. Of the sample, 1% is held by the ten largest clones. Sequencing input: PBMCs. Receptors originate from a boy aged 2 to 10 in good health and CMV-seronegative.

In this sample, this clone turned up once. The CDR3 sequence: CASKQGGSYNEQFF. The DNA of the CDR3 is TGTGCCAGCAAACAAGGGGGCTCCTACAATGAGCAGTTCTTC. The chain combines TRBV6-5 with TRBJ2-1; D is possibly TRBD1 (6 bases). There are 14 residues in the CDR3. The V gene lost 7 bases and the J gene lost 0 bases, with 10 bases spanning the gap. Germline V CDR1 and CDR2: MNHEY, SVGAGI.

The chain couples TRBV5-6 to TRBJ1-6; TRBD1 matches at 7 bases. Germline V lookup: CDR1 SGHDT, CDR2 YYEEEE. This CDR3 is built from 14 residues. The V segment lost 0 bases and the J segment 7 bases; nucleotides outside the gene matches: 1. The CDR3 here is CASSLGRGNSPLHF. As DNA, the CDR3 is TGTGCCAGCAGCTTGGGCAGGGGGAATTCACCCCTCCACTTT.

The rearrangement joins TRBV5-1 to TRBJ1-2, with TRBD1 identical over 9 bases. Germline-derived CDR1 and CDR2 are SGHRS and YFSETQ. The CDR3 is 14 residues long. V shed 4 bases and J 7 bases; nucleotides not matched to a gene: 8. The chain's CDR3 is CASSLRDRVSGYTF. DNA for the CDR3: TGCGCCAGCAGCCTCCGGGACAGGGTGTCTGGCTACACCTTC.

The chain is built from TRBV5-6 and TRBJ1-4; D is possibly TRBD1 (6 bases). The germline V gene has CDR1 SGHDT and CDR2 YYEEEE. The CDR3 length is 14 residues. Trimming removed 2 bases from V and 7 bases from J, with 12 bases in between. CDR3 loop: CASSLLRTAEKLFF. In DNA form, the CDR3 reads TGTGCCAGCAGCTTACTCCGGACAGCTGAAAAACTGTTTTTT.

The chain carries TRBV6-4 and TRBJ1-6, with D perhaps matching TRBD1 (5 bases). Trimming pared 3 bases from V and 3 bases from J, leaving 9 bases between. The V gene's germline CDR1 is MRHNA and CDR2 SNTAGT. The CDR3 runs to 15 residues. CDR3 sequence: CASSETGLYNSPLHF. CDR3 DNA sequence: TGTGCCAGCAGTGAAACGGGACTCTATAATTCACCCCTCCACTTT.

The V gene is TRBV7-9, the J gene TRBJ1-1; 9 nucleotides line up with TRBD1. The J segment lost 4 bases and the V segment lost 4 bases, leaving 7 bases of the junction unmatched. The CDR3 runs 15 residues. CDR1 is SEHNR and CDR2 is FQNEAQ in the germline V gene (reference sequence). As DNA, the CDR3 is TGTGCCAGCAGCTCCCCAGGGACAGGGTTCACTGAAGCTTTCTTT. The encoded protein is CASSSPGTGFTEAFF. Looking up the rest from reference TRBV7-9 and TRBJ1-1 gives the full variable domain: DTGVSQNPRHKITKRGQNVTFRCDPISEHNRLYWYRQTLGQGPEFLTYFQNEAQLEKSRLLSDRFSAERPKGSFSTLEIQRTEQGDSAMYLCASSSPGTGFTEAFFGQGTRLTVV.

V gene TRBV27 combines with J gene TRBJ2-7, with TRBD2 matching 8 bases. CDR3 length: 15 amino acids. Germline assignment: CDR1 MNHEY and CDR2 SMNVEV (reference sequence). With 0 bases clipped from V and 4 bases from J, the junction kept 5 bases outside the gene matches. CDR3 protein: CASSLSFSGKYEQYF. CDR3 bases: TGTGCCAGCAGTTTATCGTTTAGCGGGAAATACGAGCAGTACTTC.

This sequence joins TRBV27 and TRBJ2-7; 7 nucleotides match TRBD1. V lost 6 bases, J lost 4 bases, and 3 bases stayed unmatched. CDR3 length: 12 residues. From germline, CDR1 is MNHEY and CDR2 SMNVEV (reference sequence). CDR3 nucleotides: TGTGCCAGCAGGGGGACAGAGTACGAGCAGTACTTC. Amino acid sequence: CASRGTEYEQYF.

The chain carries TRBV4-1 and TRBJ1-2; D remains ambiguous. Trimming removed 1 base at V and 3 bases at J, with 18 bases between. This CDR3 contains 17 residues. In germline, CDR1 is MGHRA, CDR2 YSYEKL. The CDR3 bases are TGCGCCAGCAGCCAAGCCCTCGGGAGGAGCCACTACTATGGCTACACCTTC. Translated: CASSQALGRSHYYGYTF.

The V and J genes are TRBV12-5 and TRBJ2-7, with TRBD1 identical over 7 bases. CDR1 is LGHNT and CDR2 is FRNRAP in the germline V gene. This CDR3 spans 13 amino acids. V lost 2 bases to trimming and J lost 6 bases; unmatched junction nucleotides: 4. CDR3 protein: CASGLSAGGEQYF. In DNA form, the CDR3 reads TGTGCTAGTGGTTTGTCGGCAGGGGGCGAGCAGTACTTC.

The chain joins TRBV18 to TRBJ2-2; 7 positions match TRBD1. Trimming took 3 bases from V and 6 from J; bases not matched to a gene: 4. Looked up from germline, CDR1 is KGHSH and CDR2 is LQKENI. The CDR3 extends over 14 amino acids. The CDR3 is CASSPRQGAGELFF. The CDR3 bases are TGTGCCAGCTCACCGCGGCAGGGGGCCGGGGAGCTGTTTTTT.

The chain links TRBV27 to TRBJ1-1; D is uncertain. Germline V gives CDR1 MNHEY, CDR2 SMNVEV (reference sequence). Trimming removed 5 bases from V and 0 bases from J, with 16 bases in between. The CDR3 covers 16 residues. The CDR3 spells CASSPIPSRLNTEAFF. In DNA, the CDR3 is TGTGCCAGCAGTCCGATCCCTTCTCGGTTGAACACTGAAGCTTTCTTT.

J is TRBJ2-7 and V is TRBV19, with 7 bases that match TRBD2. V lost 5 bases and J lost 0; bases outside the gene matches: 4. The CDR3 covers 14 residues. Per the germline V gene, CDR1 is LNHDA and CDR2 is SQIVND (reference sequence). CDR3: CASSRREDSYEQYF. CDR3 nucleotide sequence: TGTGCCAGTAGTCGTCGGGAGGACTCCTACGAGCAGTACTTC.

The chain has TRBV27 and TRBJ2-7; 8 bases match TRBD1. V was clipped by 0 bases and J by 4 bases; unmatched bases: 11. Germline V gene lookup returns CDR1 MNHEY and CDR2 SMNVEV (reference sequence). This CDR3 comprises 17 residues. The DNA of the CDR3 is TGTGCCAGCAGTTTATCGTGGCCGTGGGACAGGTTATACGAGCAGTACTTC. This encodes CASSLSWPWDRLYEQYF.

CDR3 sequence reads: CASSLVSYRGHTSAEAFF. The CDR3 DNA follows: TGCGCCAGCAGCTTGGTCAGCTACAGGGGCCATACGAGCGCTGAAGCTTTCTTT. The V call is TRBV5-1, the J call TRBJ1-1; 7 nucleotides match TRBD1. This CDR3 has 18 amino acids. The germline CDR1 and CDR2 sequences are SGHRS and YFSETQ. Unmatched junction bases numbered 17, after V lost 0 bases and J lost 6 bases.

The CDR3 bases are TGTGCCAGCAGCTTGGGACTAGCGGCTTACAATGAGCAGTTCTTC. Amino acids: CASSLGLAAYNEQFF. V is TRBV5-6 and J is TRBJ2-1; 9 bases are shared with TRBD2. The germline V gene has CDR1 SGHDT and CDR2 YYEEEE. V shed 0 bases, J shed 4 bases, and the junction held 2 bases outside the gene matches. CDR3 size: 15 residues. The full variable domain, rest sourced from reference TRBV5-6 and TRBJ2-1, is DAGVTQSPTHLIKTRGQQVTLRCSPKSGHDTVSWYQQALGQGPQFIFQYYEEEERQRGNFPDRFSGHQFPNYSSELNVNALLLGDSALYLCASSLGLAAYNEQFFGPGTRLTVL.

J is TRBJ2-3 and V is TRBV6-5, with 8 nucleotides matching TRBD2. V lost 2 bases, J lost 1 base, and 2 bases stayed unmatched. The CDR3 covers 15 residues. Germline V gene data show CDR1 as MNHEY and CDR2 as SVGAGI. This CDR3 reads CASSYVGGGTDTQYF. The DNA of the CDR3 is TGTGCCAGCAGTTACGTCGGGGGGGGCACAGATACGCAGTATTTT.

The rearrangement joins TRBV19 to TRBJ2-7; tentative D call: TRBD2 (5 bases). The CDR3 length is 14 residues. In germline, CDR1 is LNHDA, CDR2 SQIVND (reference sequence). The V end was cut by 6 bases, the J end by 0 bases, with 12 bases between. CDR3 amino acids: CASSPSGVSYEQYF. CDR3 coding DNA: TGTGCCAGTAGCCCCTCCGGGGTCTCCTACGAGCAGTACTTC.